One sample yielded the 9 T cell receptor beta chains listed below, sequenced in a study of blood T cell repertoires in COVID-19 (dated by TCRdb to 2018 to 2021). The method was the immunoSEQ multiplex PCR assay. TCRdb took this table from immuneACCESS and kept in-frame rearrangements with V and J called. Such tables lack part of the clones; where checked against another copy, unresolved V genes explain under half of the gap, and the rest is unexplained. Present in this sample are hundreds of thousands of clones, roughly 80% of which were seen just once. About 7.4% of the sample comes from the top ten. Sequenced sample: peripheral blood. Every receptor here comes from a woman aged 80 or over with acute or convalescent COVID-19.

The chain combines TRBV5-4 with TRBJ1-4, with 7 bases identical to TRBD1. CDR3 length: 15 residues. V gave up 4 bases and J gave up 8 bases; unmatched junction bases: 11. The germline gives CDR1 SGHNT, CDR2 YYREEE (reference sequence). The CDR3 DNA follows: TGTGCCAGCAGCGTCGCCCGACAGGGTGGGGAAAAACTGTTTTTT. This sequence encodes CASSVARQGGEKLFF.

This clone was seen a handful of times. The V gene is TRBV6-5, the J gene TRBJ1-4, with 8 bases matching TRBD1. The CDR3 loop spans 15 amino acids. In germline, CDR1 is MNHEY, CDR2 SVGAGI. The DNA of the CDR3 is TGTGCGACAAAGGGGGCCACAGGGGGTGTTGAAAAACTGTTTTTT. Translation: CATKGATGGVEKLFF.

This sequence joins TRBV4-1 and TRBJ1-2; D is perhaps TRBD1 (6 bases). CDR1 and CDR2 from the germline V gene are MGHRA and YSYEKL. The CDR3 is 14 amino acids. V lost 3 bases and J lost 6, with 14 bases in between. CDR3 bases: TGCGCCAGCAGCCATACCGGGACAACTAATGGCTACACCTTC. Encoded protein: CASSHTGTTNGYTF.

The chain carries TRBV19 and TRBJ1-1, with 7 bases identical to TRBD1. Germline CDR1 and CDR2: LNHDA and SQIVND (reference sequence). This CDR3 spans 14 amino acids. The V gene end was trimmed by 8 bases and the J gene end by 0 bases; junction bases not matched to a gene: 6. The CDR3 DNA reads TGTGCCAGTCTCCCGACAGGGATGAACACTGAAGCTTTCTTT. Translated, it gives CASLPTGMNTEAFF. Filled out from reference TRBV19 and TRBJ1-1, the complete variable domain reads DGGITQSPKYLFRKEGQNVTLSCEQNLNHDAMYWYRQDPGQGLRLIYYSQIVNDFQKGDIAEGYSVSREKKESFPLTVTSAQKNPTAFYLCASLPTGMNTEAFFGQGTRLTVV.

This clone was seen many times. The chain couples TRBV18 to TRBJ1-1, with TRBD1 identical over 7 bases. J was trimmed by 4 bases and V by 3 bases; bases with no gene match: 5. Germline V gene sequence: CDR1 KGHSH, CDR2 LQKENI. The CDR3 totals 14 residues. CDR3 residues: CASSPDRLVTEAFF. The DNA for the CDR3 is TGTGCCAGCTCACCGGACAGGCTCGTCACTGAAGCTTTCTTT.

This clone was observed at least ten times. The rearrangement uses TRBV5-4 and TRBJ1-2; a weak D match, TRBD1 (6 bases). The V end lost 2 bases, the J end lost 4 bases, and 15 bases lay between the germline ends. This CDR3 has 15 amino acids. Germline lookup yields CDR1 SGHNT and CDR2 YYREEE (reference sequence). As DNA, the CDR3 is TGTGCCAGCAGCTTAGGGGGGGCGGGTTCCTATGGCTACACCTTC. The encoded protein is CASSLGGAGSYGYTF.

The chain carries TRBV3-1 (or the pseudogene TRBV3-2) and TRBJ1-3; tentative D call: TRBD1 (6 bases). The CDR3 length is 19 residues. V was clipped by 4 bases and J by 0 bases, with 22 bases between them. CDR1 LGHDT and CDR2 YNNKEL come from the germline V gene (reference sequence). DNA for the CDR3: TGTGCCAGCAGCCCCCGACAGGAGCTAATCCTAAGCTCTGGAAACACCATATATTTT. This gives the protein CASSPRQELILSSGNTIYF.

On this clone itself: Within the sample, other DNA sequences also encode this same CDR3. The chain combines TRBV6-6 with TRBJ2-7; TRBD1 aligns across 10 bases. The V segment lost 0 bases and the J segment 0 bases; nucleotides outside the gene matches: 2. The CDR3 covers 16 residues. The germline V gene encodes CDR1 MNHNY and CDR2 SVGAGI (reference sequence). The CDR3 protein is CASSYSRQGASYEQYF. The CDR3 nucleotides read TGTGCCAGCAGTTACTCAAGACAGGGGGCCTCCTACGAGCAGTACTTC.

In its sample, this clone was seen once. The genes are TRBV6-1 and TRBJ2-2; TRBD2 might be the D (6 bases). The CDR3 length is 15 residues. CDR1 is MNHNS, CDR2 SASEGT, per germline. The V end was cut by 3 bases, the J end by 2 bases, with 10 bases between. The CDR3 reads CASSEGTVNTGELFF. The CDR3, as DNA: TGTGCCAGCAGTGAGGGGACTGTTAACACCGGGGAGCTGTTTTTT.